What follows describes a single T cell receptor beta chain. This clone showed up just once. Its antigen specificity is not known. Nothing much larger sits one base from this clone, and base qualities are not available. This sample is part of a study of T cell changes during pregnancy in multiple sclerosis (dated by TCRdb to between 2018 and 2020). Some background on the complete study: Changes in the T cell repertoire over the course of pregnancy were examined in this study in women with multiple sclerosis.

V loses 2 bases at its end and J loses 4 bases; junction bases beyond the gene matches: 4. The CDR3 sequence holds 14 residues, the cysteine and phenylalanine included. Only the CDR3 region is kept as DNA, spanning 42 bases read in frame from base 1. From a lookup of the germline V gene (reference sequence), CDR1 and CDR2 are GTSNPN and SVGIG. The library was generated by the immunoSEQ multiplex PCR assay. TCRdb retrieved this table from immuneACCESS and kept in-frame rearrangements only. Not all clones are present; in checked studies, unresolved V genes account for under half, and no reason is known for the remainder. A total of tens of thousands of clones appear in this sample, around 89% of them only once. The top ten clones comprise approximately 6.3% of the sample.

The rearrangement joined TRBV30 to TRBJ2-1; TRBD2 lines up with 8 middle nucleotides. This clonotype was obtained from a female donor with multiple sclerosis, enrolled in a pregnancy study. The source was CD8+ T cells from peripheral blood mononuclear cells, collected in the first trimester of pregnancy. The CDR3 loop reads CAWSLSSGYNEQFF. The DNA sequence is TGTGCCTGGAGTCTCTCTAGCGGGTACAATGAGCAGTTCTTC.